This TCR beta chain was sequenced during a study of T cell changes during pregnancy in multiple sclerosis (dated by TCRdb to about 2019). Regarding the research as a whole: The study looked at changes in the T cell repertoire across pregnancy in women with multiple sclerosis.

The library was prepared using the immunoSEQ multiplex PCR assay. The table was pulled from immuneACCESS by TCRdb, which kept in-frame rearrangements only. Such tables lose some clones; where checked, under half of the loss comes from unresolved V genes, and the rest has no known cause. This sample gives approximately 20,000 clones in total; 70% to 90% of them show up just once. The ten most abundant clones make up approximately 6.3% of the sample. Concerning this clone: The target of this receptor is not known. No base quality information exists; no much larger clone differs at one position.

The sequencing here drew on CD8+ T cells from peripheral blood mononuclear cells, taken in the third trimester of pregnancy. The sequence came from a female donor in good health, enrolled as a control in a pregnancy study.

The CDR3 region has the sequence CASSTHQGYDEAFF. The nucleotides read TGTGCCAGCTCAACACATCAGGGTTATGATGAAGCTTTCTTT. This receptor chain uses TRBV18 and TRBJ1-1, with TRBD1 perhaps the D gene, on 5 matching bases. There are 14 amino acids in the CDR3, from cysteine to phenylalanine inclusive. Only CDR3 DNA remains: 42 bases, in frame from the first base. CDR1 and CDR2 were assigned from the germline V gene as KGHSH and LQKENI. Trimming removed 5 bases from V and 7 bases from J, leaving 17 bases between the germline ends. Reference TRBV18 and TRBJ1-1 proteins supply the regions before and after the CDR3; the full variable domain is: NAGVMQNPRHLVRRRGQEARLRCSPMKGHSHVYWYRQLPEEGLKFMVYLQKENIIDESGMPKERFSAEFPKEGPSILRIQQVVRGDSAAYFCASSTHQGYDEAFFGQGTRLTVV.